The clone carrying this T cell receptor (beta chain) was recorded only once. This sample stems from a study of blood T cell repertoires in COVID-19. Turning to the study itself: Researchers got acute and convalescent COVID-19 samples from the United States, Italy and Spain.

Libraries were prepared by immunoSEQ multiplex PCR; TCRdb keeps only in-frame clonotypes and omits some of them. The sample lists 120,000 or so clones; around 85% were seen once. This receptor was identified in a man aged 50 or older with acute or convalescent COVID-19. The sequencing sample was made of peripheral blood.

In DNA, the CDR3 is TGCGCCAGCAGCGGCTCCTCGGGGGGCGCGGCTGAAAAACTGTTTTTT. This sequence encodes CASSGSSGGAAEKLFF. The chain is built from TRBV5-1 and TRBJ1-4; D possibly corresponds to TRBD1 (6 bases). Germline-derived CDR1 and CDR2 are SGHRS and YFSETQ. The length of the CDR3 is 16 residues. The germline V and J ends were trimmed by 4 bases and 7 bases, with 20 bases remaining between them.